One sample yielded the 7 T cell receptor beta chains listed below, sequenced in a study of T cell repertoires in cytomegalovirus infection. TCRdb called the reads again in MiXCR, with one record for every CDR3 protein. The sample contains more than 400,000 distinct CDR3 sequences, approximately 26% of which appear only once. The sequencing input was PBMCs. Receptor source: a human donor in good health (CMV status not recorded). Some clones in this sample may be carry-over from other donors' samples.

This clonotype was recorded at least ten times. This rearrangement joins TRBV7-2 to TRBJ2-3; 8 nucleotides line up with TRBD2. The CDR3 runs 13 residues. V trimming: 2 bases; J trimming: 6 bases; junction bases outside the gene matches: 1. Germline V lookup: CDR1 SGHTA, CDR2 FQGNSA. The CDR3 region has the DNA TGTGCCAGCAGCTTACGGGAGGGGGATACGCAGTATTTT. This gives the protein CASSLREGDTQYF.

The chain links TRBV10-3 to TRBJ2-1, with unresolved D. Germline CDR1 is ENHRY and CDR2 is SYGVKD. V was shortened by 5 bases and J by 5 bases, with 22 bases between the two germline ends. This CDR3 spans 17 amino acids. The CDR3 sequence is CAISSVGRDAANNEQFF. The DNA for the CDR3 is TGTGCCATCAGTTCCGTGGGAAGAGACGCGGCTAACAATGAGCAGTTCTTC.

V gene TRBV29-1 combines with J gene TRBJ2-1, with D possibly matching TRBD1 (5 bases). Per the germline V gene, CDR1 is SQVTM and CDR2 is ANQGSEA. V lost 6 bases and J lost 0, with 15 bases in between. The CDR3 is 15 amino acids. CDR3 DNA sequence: TGCAGCGTGGGTTGGCAGGGAAGCTCCTACAATGAGCAGTTCTTC. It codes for CSVGWQGSSYNEQFF.

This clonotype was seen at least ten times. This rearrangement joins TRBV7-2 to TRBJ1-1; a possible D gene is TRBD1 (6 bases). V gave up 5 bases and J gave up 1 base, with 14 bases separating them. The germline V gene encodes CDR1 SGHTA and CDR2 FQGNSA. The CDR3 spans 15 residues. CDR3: CASSGWGPKNTEAFF. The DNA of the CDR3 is TGTGCCAGCAGCGGGTGGGGGCCGAAGAACACTGAAGCTTTCTTT.

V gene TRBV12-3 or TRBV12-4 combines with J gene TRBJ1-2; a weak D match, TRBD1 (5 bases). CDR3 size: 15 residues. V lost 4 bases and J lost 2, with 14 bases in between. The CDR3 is CASSSGPGGNYGYTF. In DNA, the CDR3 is TGTGCCAGCAGTTCTGGACCTGGGGGGAACTATGGCTACACCTTC.

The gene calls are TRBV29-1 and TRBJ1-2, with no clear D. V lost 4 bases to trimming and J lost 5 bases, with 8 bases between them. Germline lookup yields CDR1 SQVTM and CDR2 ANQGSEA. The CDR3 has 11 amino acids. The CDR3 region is CSVGREYGYTF. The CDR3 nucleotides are TGCAGCGTTGGGAGGGAATATGGCTACACCTTC.

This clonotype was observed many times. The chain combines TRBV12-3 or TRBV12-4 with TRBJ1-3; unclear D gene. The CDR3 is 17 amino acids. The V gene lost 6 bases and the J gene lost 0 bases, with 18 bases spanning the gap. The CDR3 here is CASSSWSGQVSGNTIYF. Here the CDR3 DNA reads TGTGCCAGCAGCTCATGGTCTGGGCAGGTCTCTGGAAACACCATATATTTT.